This is a list of T cell receptor beta chains from one sample in a study of shared clonotypes between healthy human individuals. Clones were read by immunoSEQ multiplex PCR, and TCRdb kept only the in-frame ones, dropping some. The sample consists of some 2,500,000 clones, under 95% of them appearing once. Sequenced material: naive CD4+ T cells from PBMCs. All receptors come from a young man in good health. Some clones in this sample may be carry-over from other donors' samples. The CDR3 runs from the conserved cysteine through the conserved F or W. A D gene is named only where the DNA matches it firmly. Clone size, where shown, is once, few, many, or a class for clones that have expanded.

D	size	J	V	CDR3	DNA
NA	NA	TRBJ1-5	TRBV7-9	CASSLLGSNQPQHF	TGTGCCAGCAGCTTATTGGGCAGCAATCAGCCCCAGCATTTT
TRBD1	once	TRBJ2-5	TRBV18	CASSPNRGWETQYF	TGTGCCAGCTCACCTAACAGGGGTTGGGAGACCCAGTACTTC
NA	NA	TRBJ1-5	TRBV28	CASSLDPRGNQPQHF	TGTGCCAGCAGTTTGGACCCGAGAGGCAATCAGCCCCAGCATTTT
TRBD2	NA	TRBJ2-1	TRBV9	CASSVVPLAGGLNEQFF	TGTGCCAGCAGCGTAGTGCCCTTAGCGGGAGGGTTAAATGAGCAGTTCTTC
TRBD1	NA	TRBJ1-3	TRBV5-4	CASSSKDRAGNTIYF	TGTGCCAGCAGCTCTAAGGACAGGGCTGGAAACACCATATATTTT
NA	NA	TRBJ1-2	TRBV21-1	CASSKVWGGPVYGYTF	TGTGCCAGCAGCAAAGTTTGGGGGGGACCGGTTTATGGCTACACCTTC
TRBD1	NA	TRBJ2-1	TRBV7-2	CASSLGQGDNEQFF	TGTGCCAGCAGCTTAGGGCAGGGGGACAATGAGCAGTTCTTC
TRBD1	few	TRBJ1-4	TRBV18	CASSLAGQENEKLFF	TGTGCCAGCTCCCTTGCGGGACAGGAGAATGAAAAACTGTTTTTT
TRBD2	NA	TRBJ2-7	TRBV5-1	CASTPLGLAFSYEQYF	TGCGCCAGCACCCCGTTAGGACTAGCGTTCTCCTACGAGCAGTACTTC
TRBD1	once	TRBJ1-5	TRBV19	CATTGGSYPQGSQHF	TGTGCCACCACAGGGGGGTCCTACCCCCAGGGGTCCCAGCATTTT
TRBD1	NA	TRBJ2-5	TRBV5-1	CASSTGTGTLETQYF	TGCGCCAGCAGCACCGGGACAGGGACTTTGGAGACCCAGTACTTC
NA	NA	TRBJ2-1	TRBV27	CASSLQQGVINEQFF	TGTGCCAGCAGTTTACAGCAGGGCGTAATCAATGAGCAGTTCTTC
TRBD1	NA	TRBJ1-2	TRBV6-1	CASSARDRYYGYTF	TGTGCCAGCAGTGCGCGGGACAGATACTATGGCTACACCTTC
NA	NA	TRBJ1-5	TRBV19	CASSIRGGSLLINQPQHF	TGTGCCAGTAGTATAAGAGGTGGCAGCCTCCTGATCAATCAGCCCCAGCATTTT
TRBD1	NA	TRBJ1-1	TRBV4-1	CASSQRQGTEAFF	TGCGCCAGCAGCCAACGACAGGGTACTGAAGCTTTCTTT
NA	NA	TRBJ2-2	TRBV18	CASSSDRTGELFF	TGTGCCAGCTCATCGGACCGAACCGGGGAGCTGTTTTTT
TRBD1	NA	TRBJ1-2	TRBV30	CAWSSGGPNYGYTF	TGTGCCTGGAGCTCAGGGGGACCTAACTATGGCTACACCTTC
NA	NA	TRBJ2-5	TRBV4-1	CASSQDERGQETQYF	TGCGCCAGCAGCCAAGATGAGAGGGGTCAGGAGACCCAGTACTTC
NA	NA	TRBJ2-5	TRBV5-4	CASSPSQGGWETQYF	TGTGCCAGCAGCCCCTCTCAGGGGGGATGGGAGACCCAGTACTTC
NA	once	TRBJ2-5	TRBV5-1	CASSVMGQSQETQYF	TGCGCCAGCAGTGTAATGGGGCAGTCCCAAGAGACCCAGTACTTC
NA	NA	TRBJ2-1	TRBV20-1	CSASGAARQFF	TGCAGTGCTAGCGGGGCCGCTCGGCAGTTCTTC
TRBD1	once	TRBJ1-5	TRBV2	CASSPETGARNQPQHF	TGTGCCAGCAGTCCGGAGACAGGGGCCCGCAATCAGCCCCAGCATTTT
NA	once	TRBJ1-3	TRBV5-4	CASSLRGYSGNTIYF	TGTGCCAGCAGCTTGCGAGGGTACTCTGGAAACACCATATATTTT
TRBD2	NA	TRBJ2-1	TRBV7-9	CASWDGLAGGRNEQFF	TGTGCCAGCTGGGACGGACTAGCGGGAGGGCGGAATGAGCAGTTCTTC
NA	NA	TRBJ2-6	TRBV5-8	CASSLETAGANVLTF	TGTGCCAGCAGCTTGGAGACCGCTGGGGCCAACGTCCTGACTTTC
NA	NA	TRBJ2-5	TRBV18	CASTGQNGETQYF	TGTGCCAGCACCGGACAAAACGGAGAGACCCAGTACTTC
NA	NA	TRBJ2-6	TRBV6-5	CASSYSWGSGANVLTF	TGTGCCAGCAGTTACTCTTGGGGTTCGGGGGCCAACGTCCTGACTTTC
NA	NA	TRBJ2-7	TRBV28	CASSSSPLRGSYEQYF	TGTGCCAGCAGTTCTAGCCCACTACGGGGCTCCTACGAGCAGTACTTC
NA	NA	TRBJ1-2	TRBV7-9	CASSPIASLPKKGYTF	TGTGCCAGCAGCCCTATTGCCAGCCTACCTAAGAAGGGCTACACCTTC
TRBD2	NA	TRBJ2-7	TRBV18	CASSPPGLAGAYEQYF	TGTGCCAGCTCACCACCCGGGCTAGCGGGAGCCTACGAGCAGTACTTC
TRBD2	NA	TRBJ2-7	TRBV5-1	CASSFTGTSGAGQYF	TGCGCCAGCAGCTTCACCGGGACTAGCGGTGCGGGGCAGTACTTC
NA	once	TRBJ2-4	TRBV19	CASHLPGLTMYF	TGTGCCAGCCATCTACCCGGGCTAACCATGTACTTC
NA	once	TRBJ2-7	TRBV21-1	CASSNHKLVGSYEQYF	TGTGCCAGCAGCAACCACAAGTTGGTAGGTTCCTACGAGCAGTACTTC
TRBD1	NA	TRBJ1-5	TRBV30	CAWADRANQPQHF	TGTGCCTGGGCAGACAGGGCGAATCAGCCCCAGCATTTT
NA	NA	TRBJ1-2	TRBV6-1	CASRDTRDGNYGYTF	TGTGCCAGCAGGGATACCCGGGACGGCAACTATGGCTACACCTTC
TRBD1	NA	TRBJ2-7	TRBV6-5	CATLGQNSYEQYF	TGTGCCACCCTGGGACAGAACTCCTACGAGCAGTACTTC
NA	NA	TRBJ2-3	TRBV2	CASRATGDTQYF	TGTGCCAGCAGGGCGACAGGCGATACGCAGTATTTT
NA	NA	TRBJ1-2	TRBV11-2	CASSPVRRGLSYGYTF	TGTGCCAGCAGCCCGGTCCGACGGGGGCTCAGCTATGGCTACACCTTC
TRBD2	NA	TRBJ2-2	TRBV28	CASSRTSGRGGELFF	TGTGCCAGCAGCCGGACTAGCGGGAGGGGCGGGGAGCTGTTTTTT
TRBD2	once	TRBJ2-1	TRBV9	CASSARLADYNEQFF	TGTGCCAGCAGCGCGCGACTAGCGGACTACAATGAGCAGTTCTTC
TRBD2	NA	TRBJ2-5	TRBV5-1	CASSPGTKQETQYF	TGCGCCAGCAGCCCGGGGACTAAACAAGAGACCCAGTACTTC
NA	NA	TRBJ2-1	TRBV9	CASSVGGRQYNEQFF	TGTGCCAGCAGCGTAGGAGGGCGACAGTACAATGAGCAGTTCTTC
NA	NA	TRBJ2-1	TRBV4-3	CASSHEVNWAGEQFF	TGCGCCAGCAGCCACGAGGTCAATTGGGCTGGGGAGCAGTTCTTC
TRBD1	NA	TRBJ1-2	TRBV5-1	CASSPTGTGGSNYGYTF	TGCGCCAGCAGCCCGACCGGGACAGGGGGCTCCAACTATGGCTACACCTTC
NA	NA	TRBJ2-5	TRBV7-2	CASSFQASHETQYF	TGTGCCAGCAGCTTTCAAGCGAGTCACGAGACCCAGTACTTC
TRBD1	once	TRBJ2-6	TRBV7-2	CASSSKGAPGANVLTF	TGTGCCAGCAGCTCCAAGGGGGCGCCTGGGGCCAACGTCCTGACTTTC
NA	NA	TRBJ2-4	TRBV6-5	CASSSGLLAKNIQYF	TGTGCCAGCAGTTCGGGACTTTTAGCCAAAAACATTCAGTACTTC
NA	once	TRBJ2-1	TRBV15	CATRPDGQAKRGNEQFF	TGTGCCACCAGACCAGACGGACAGGCGAAGCGGGGTAATGAGCAGTTCTTC
NA	NA	TRBJ1-4	TRBV29-1	CTFTGPSATNEKLFF	TGCACCTTTACCGGACCGTCGGCAACTAATGAAAAACTGTTTTTT
NA	NA	TRBJ2-7	TRBV7-9	CASSVQGGASREQYF	TGTGCCAGCAGCGTCCAGGGGGGAGCTAGCAGGGAGCAGTACTTC
TRBD2	NA	TRBJ2-7	TRBV29-1	CSVAQRGPYEQYF	TGCAGCGTTGCCCAGCGGGGACCCTACGAGCAGTACTTC
NA	NA	TRBJ2-7	TRBV5-1	CASSLLQGGREQYF	TGCGCCAGCAGCTTGCTCCAGGGGGGAAGAGAGCAGTACTTC
NA	NA	TRBJ2-7	TRBV2	CASSRTWNVEEQYF	TGTGCCAGCAGCCGGACATGGAATGTGGAAGAGCAGTACTTC
NA	few	TRBJ2-2	TRBV10-1	CASRGTPGRTGELFF	TGCGCCAGCAGGGGTACACCTGGACGGACCGGGGAGCTGTTTTTT